This T cell receptor (beta chain) was identified during a study of blood T cell repertoires in COVID-19. The germline V gene has CDR1 LNHDA and CDR2 SQIVND (reference sequence). Trimming cost V 7 bases and J 5 bases; bases outside gene matches: 11. The CDR3 contains 15 residues. As handled by the study authors: It was from reference gene primer amplification that nucleated cell counts were estimated. The data were produced by immunoSEQ multiplex PCR, yet TCRdb's version contains in-frame clones alone and is incomplete. The V and J calls and the clone size are those of that table, but D and trimming were determined from the DNA. The sample consists of about 120,000 clones, 87% of them appearing once.

Sequenced input: peripheral blood. This chain joins TRBV19 and TRBJ2-3, with 8 bases identical to TRBD2. The origin of this receptor is a woman in her seventies with acute or convalescent COVID-19. The CDR3 here is CASNNRRGAVDTQYF. CDR3 nucleotides: TGTGCCAGTAATAATAGGCGGGGGGCAGTAGATACGCAGTATTTT.